This T cell receptor beta chain was recorded in a study of CXCR3-negative and CXCR3-positive naive CD8 T cells (dated by TCRdb to the late 2010s). Regarding the research as a whole: In total, 110 million to 150 million TRB reads were obtained, corresponding to roughly 1.5 +/- 0.3 million reads per library. The diversity and physicochemical repertoire analyses included 11 donors pooled from two independent experiments. Naive subsets from a handful of donors and memory cells from 3 donors were included in the TRBV-TRBJ cluster analysis. Points the paper makes about the study in general: Because surface CD5, which is linked to self-reactivity in mice, was comparable between the naive subsets, TCR interaction strength was also inferred from the physicochemical properties of TRB CDR3s. Freshly isolated PBMCs were used for most assays because CXCR3 expression partially decreased after cryopreservation. Repertoire diversity was comparably high in both naive subsets but much lower in memory CD8+ T cells. TRBV-TRBJ usage was similar between naive CXCR3-negative and CXCR3-positive cells from the same donor, while memory cells showed distinct patterns.

The reads were generated on a NextSeq 550. The Human TCR Profiling Kit (MiLaboratory) was used to make UMI-labeled 5' RACE TRB cDNA libraries. cDNA synthesis used the entire amount of extracted RNA, and PCR amplification then used the entire amount of cDNA produced. Libraries were prepared in parallel with an identical number of PCR cycles. As for how the authors treated the data: With a requirement of at least two reads per UMI, MIGEC and MiXCR extracted about 50,000 +/- 10,000 unique UMI-labeled TRB cDNA molecules per library. On average, approximately 40,000 +/- 10,000 functional in-frame TRB CDR3 nucleotide clonotypes lacking stop codons were found per library. After each sample was downsampled to 5000 UMI-labeled TRB molecules, VDJtools was used to calculate diversity metrics such as normalized Shannon-Wiener and Chao1. VDJtools computed clonotype-size-weighted physicochemical properties of the central five CDR3 residues: interaction energy, strength, volume and Kidera factor 4. Through TCRdb reprocessing, the reads give one entry per CDR3 protein sequence; DNA is omitted. It is TCRdb's table, rather than the study itself, that gives the V and J calls and clone size. The sample's records list around 40,000 distinct CDR3 sequences. Together, the top ten hold roughly 14% of the sample.

Each CD8+ T cell subset was flow-sorted in triplicate, with 300,000 cells per subset placed directly into RLT lysis buffer. Using standard density gradient centrifugation, peripheral blood mononuclear cells were isolated from buffy coats. Total RNA was extracted from sorted cells using an RNeasy Mini Kit. A remark on this clonotype: Its cognate antigen has yet to be identified.

Inclusive of the bounding cysteine and phenylalanine, the CDR3 is 14 residues long. No DNA has been recorded. CDR1 MNHNY and CDR2 SVGAGI were looked up in the germline V gene (reference sequence). The sample was memory CD8+ T cells from blood. This specimen's cell subset or site label, interpreted: conventional CD8+ memory T cells (TMEM), sorted as controls. The TCR originated in a human donor in good health. Some clones in this sample may be carry-over from other donors' samples. Recombination linked TRBV6-6 to TRBJ2-4; lacking DNA, the TRBD1 call made by TCRdb goes unchecked. Here the CDR3 is given as CASSPDLYKNIQYF.